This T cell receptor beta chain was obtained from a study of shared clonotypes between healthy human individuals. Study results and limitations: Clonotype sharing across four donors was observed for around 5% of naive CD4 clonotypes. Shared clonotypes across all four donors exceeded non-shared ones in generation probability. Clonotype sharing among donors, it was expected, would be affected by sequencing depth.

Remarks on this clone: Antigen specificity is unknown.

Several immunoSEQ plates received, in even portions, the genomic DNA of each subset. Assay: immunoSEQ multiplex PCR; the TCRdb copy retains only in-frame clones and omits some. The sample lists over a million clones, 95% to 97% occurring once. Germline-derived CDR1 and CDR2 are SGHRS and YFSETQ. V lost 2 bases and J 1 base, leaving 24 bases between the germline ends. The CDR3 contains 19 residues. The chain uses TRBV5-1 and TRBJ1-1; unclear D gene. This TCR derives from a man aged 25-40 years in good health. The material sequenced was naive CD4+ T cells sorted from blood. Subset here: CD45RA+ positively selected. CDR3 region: CASSFREVVPRKANTEAFF. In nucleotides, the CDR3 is TGCGCCAGCAGCTTCCGGGAGGTAGTGCCCCGGAAAGCGAACACTGAAGCTTTCTTT.